The rows below give T cell receptor beta chains drawn from one sample of a study of blood T cell repertoires in COVID-19. Using immunoSEQ multiplex PCR, the repertoire was profiled, and TCRdb retains in-frame clones only, with some absent. The table includes a few hundred thousand clones, around 86% detected once. Sample: PBMCs or T cells enriched from blood (not recorded which). Receptors originate from a woman aged 40 to 50 with acute COVID-19. The CDR3 runs from the conserved cysteine through the conserved F or W.

J | V | CDR3
TRBJ1-2 | TRBV6-5 | CASSETGGYGYTF
TRBJ1-2 | TRBV10-3 | CAISDQGASGYTF
TRBJ1-2 | TRBV25-1 | CASKGQGGYGYTF
TRBJ2-1 | TRBV15 | CATSGALLGQGDNEQFF
TRBJ2-7 | TRBV4-1 | CASSQDGQSLNEQYF
TRBJ2-7 | TRBV28 | CASSLPPYEQYF
TRBJ2-3 | TRBV6-5 | CASSYSGLRTDTQYF
TRBJ2-7 | TRBV27 | CASSLYKGGTGGYYEQYF
TRBJ2-7 | TRBV7-6 | CASSLGQTNEQYF
TRBJ1-1 | TRBV7-2 | CASSSQGAVMNTEAFF
TRBJ2-7 | TRBV27 | CASSPAGVAYEQYF
TRBJ2-1 | TRBV5-1 | CASSRDPGRDNEQFF
TRBJ1-5 | TRBV21-1 | CASSKGRTAWGVPPQHF
TRBJ2-7 | TRBV10-2 | CASSGGQRTYEQYF
TRBJ2-7 | TRBV7-9 | CASSPWGSGAIFEQYF
TRBJ2-5 | TRBV11-3 | CASSLGNSQYF
TRBJ2-7 | TRBV28 | CASSFSYLGQYF
TRBJ2-3 | TRBV7-9 | CASSFQGVLTDTQYF
TRBJ2-7 | TRBV7-2 | CASSLGAGAYEQYF
TRBJ2-1 | TRBV11-2 | CASSLRRGNEQFF
TRBJ1-1 | TRBV29-1 | CSFRVSNTEAFF
TRBJ2-7 | TRBV19 | CASSQGLSREQYF
TRBJ2-3 | TRBV11-3 | CASSLDGVVTQYF
TRBJ2-5 | TRBV7-2 | CASSVSGRATETQYF
TRBJ1-1 | TRBV10-2 | CALRTGTNTEAFF
TRBJ2-3 | TRBV2 | CASSLELAGGGDTQYF
TRBJ2-3 | TRBV27 | CASRSTGLGGDTQYF
TRBJ2-3 | TRBV5-1 | CASSSGLAGLDTQYF
TRBJ1-2 | TRBV5-6 | CASRIGAFGGYTF
TRBJ2-2 | TRBV19 | CASSPGANTGELFF
TRBJ2-7 | TRBV7-2 | CASSLGLAGVYEQYF
TRBJ1-4 | TRBV18 | CASSLNREEKLFF
TRBJ2-3 | TRBV19 | CASSTEGTGSSTDTQYF
TRBJ1-2 | TRBV28 | CASSSGQGQGYTF
TRBJ1-2 | TRBV10-2 | CASSESVGRGDYGYTF
TRBJ2-2 | TRBV7-8 | CASSPSGPNTGELFF
TRBJ2-1 | TRBV6-2/TRBV6-3 | CASSPSLGEGLNEQFF
TRBJ2-7 | TRBV27 | CASSFTLGFNEQYF
TRBJ1-1 | TRBV9 | CASSVVLGAGNTEAFF
TRBJ1-5 | TRBV5-1 | CASSLGDTHFYSNQPQHF
TRBJ2-2 | TRBV9 | CASSVRDRNTGELFF
TRBJ2-7 | TRBV15 | CATSTRVEAPLEQYF
TRBJ2-2 | TRBV5-6 | CASNRVRNTGELFF
TRBJ1-5 | TRBV3-1/TRBV3-2 | CASSQEGAVQPQHF
TRBJ2-7 | TRBV10-3 | CATTGSYEQYF
TRBJ2-1 | TRBV27 | CASSHPVGPGVSEQFF
TRBJ2-1 | TRBV9 | CASSQIAGVRNEQFF
TRBJ2-3 | TRBV3-1/TRBV3-2 | CASSTRRGLAGAADTQYF
TRBJ2-1 | TRBV29-1 | CSAPGLAGYNEQFF
TRBJ2-2 | TRBV7-9 | CASSFHVSGITGELFF
TRBJ2-7 | TRBV4-2 | CASSHPGQGTYEQYF
TRBJ1-5 | TRBV28 | CASSLTDYQPQHF
TRBJ1-3 | TRBV19 | CASIYINRGYTIYF
TRBJ2-6 | TRBV28 | CASRPGQGAGANVLTF
TRBJ1-1 | TRBV3-1/TRBV3-2 | CASSHAGNTEAFF
TRBJ1-5 | TRBV28 | CASSPTGLGQPQHF
TRBJ2-1 | TRBV9 | CASSRTSGPYNEQFF
TRBJ2-1 | TRBV3-1/TRBV3-2 | CASSLWGAERVNEQFF
TRBJ2-7 | TRBV28 | CASSPGSHEQYF